A single T cell receptor beta chain is shown here with its context. The protocol was immunoSEQ multiplex PCR, while the TCRdb copy is restricted to in-frame clones and leaves out a portion. The sample lists just over 45,000 clones; roughly 94% were seen once. These data come from a study of OX40 agonist ivuxolimab in advanced cancers. Study at large: Participants, 75% to 90% male, averaged approximately 60 years of age, ranging from roughly 23 to 90.

Germline assignment: CDR1 MNHNY and CDR2 SVGAGI (reference sequence). The CDR3 contains 11 residues. Trimming removed 7 bases at V and 5 bases at J, with 7 bases between. The chain links TRBV6-6 to TRBJ2-3, with D perhaps TRBD2 (5 bases). The sequence derives from an adult with an advanced solid tumor such as melanoma, head and neck, liver or kidney cancer. The source material was CD4+ or CD8+ T cells sorted from blood, sampled in a trial of the OX40 agonist ivuxolimab. The CDR3 nucleotides are TGTGCCAGCATTCGGGGAGATACGCAGTATTTT. This encodes CASIRGDTQYF.